This entry lists 27 T cell receptor beta chains sequenced from one sample in a study of cytomegalovirus exposure and HLA in healthy donors. It was with 60 Vbeta and 13 Jbeta primers that the PCR ran. Data came from immunoSEQ multiplex PCR; TCRdb stores just in-frame clones and leaves some out. The table lists 150,000 to 200,000 clones, around 80% of them singletons. Specimen: PBMCs. Receptor source: a woman aged 50 to 65 in good health and CMV-seropositive.

This clone was detected only a few times. V gene TRBV30 combines with J gene TRBJ2-3; 10 positions match TRBD2. The CDR3 consists of 15 residues. In germline, CDR1 is GTSNPN, CDR2 SVGIG (reference sequence). The junction had 9 bases not matched to a gene; V was cut back by 3 bases and J by 6 bases. CDR3 bases: TGTGCCTGGAGATTGCTAGCGGGGGTTCAGGATACGCAGTATTTT. This sequence encodes CAWRLLAGVQDTQYF.

The CDR3 sequence: CAWRERGGRVDTQYF. As DNA, the CDR3 is TGTGCCTGGAGGGAACGGGGGGGCCGCGTAGATACGCAGTATTTT. The chain uses TRBV30 and TRBJ2-3; 8 bases match TRBD2. CDR1 is GTSNPN, CDR2 SVGIG, per germline (reference sequence). The CDR3 is made up of 15 amino acids. Losses at the gene ends were 3 bases for V and 5 bases for J; bases not matched to a gene: 10.

The chain has TRBV7-9 and TRBJ1-4; 7 nucleotides agree with TRBD1. V lost 2 bases to trimming and J lost 5 bases; unmatched junction nucleotides: 2. Germline lookup yields CDR1 SEHNR and CDR2 FQNEAQ (reference sequence). The CDR3 is made up of 14 amino acids. CDR3 in amino acids: CASSLPGGNEKLFF. The DNA for the CDR3 is TGTGCCAGCAGCTTACCAGGGGGAAATGAAAAACTGTTTTTT.

The J gene is TRBJ1-5, the V gene TRBV6-1; 7 bases are a match to TRBD1. Per germline, CDR1 MNHNS and CDR2 SASEGT. The ends lost 6 bases at V and 2 bases at J; junction bases unmatched: 7. The CDR3 extends over 15 amino acids. The CDR3 protein is CASRAATGGNQPQHF. CDR3 nucleotides: TGTGCCAGCAGAGCCGCTACAGGGGGCAATCAGCCCCAGCATTTT.

V and J are TRBV27 and TRBJ2-7; D gene uncertain. Germline V gene sequence: CDR1 MNHEY, CDR2 SMNVEV (reference sequence). Trimming removed 8 bases from V and 5 bases from J, with 16 bases in between. This CDR3 spans 13 amino acids. The CDR3 DNA is TGTGCCAGCTCCCTTGGGCCCCCCAACGAGCAGTACTTC. It yields the protein CASSLGPPNEQYF.

This chain joins TRBV19 and TRBJ1-2, with D tentatively TRBD1 (6 bases). CDR3 length: 11 residues. Trimming left V 9 bases short and J 8 bases short, with 13 bases between. From germline, CDR1 is LNHDA and CDR2 SQIVND (reference sequence). Here the CDR3 DNA reads TGTGCCAGCCGGGGGGGGACAGGCTACACCTTC. Translated, it gives CASRGGTGYTF. Supplemented by reference TRBV19 and TRBJ1-2, the full variable domain reads DGGITQSPKYLFRKEGQNVTLSCEQNLNHDAMYWYRQDPGQGLRLIYYSQIVNDFQKGDIAEGYSVSREKKESFPLTVTSAQKNPTAFYLCASRGGTGYTFGSGTRLTVV.

This clone showed up just once. This chain connects TRBV6-1 to TRBJ1-5; D unresolved. The CDR3 runs to 11 residues. The V end lost 6 bases, the J end lost 16 bases, and 16 bases lay between the germline ends. The germline gives CDR1 MNHNS, CDR2 SASEGT. The CDR3 DNA follows: TGTGCCAGCAGGGGTGGAGGCCACTACCATTTT. Protein product: CASRGGGHYHF.

The chain carries TRBV19 and TRBJ1-2; D not certain. The CDR3 loop spans 8 amino acids. The germline gives CDR1 LNHDA, CDR2 SQIVND (reference sequence). Trimming took off 11 bases at V and 7 bases at J, with 5 bases between the two ends. Written as DNA, the CDR3 is TGTGCCTCGGGTGGCTACACCTTC. This translates into CASGGYTF.

This CDR3 reads CASSIGKTMNSPLHF. In DNA, the CDR3 is TGTGCCAGTAGTATCGGGAAGACGATGAATTCACCCCTCCACTTT. The gene calls are TRBV19 and TRBJ1-6, with D unclear. This CDR3 contains 15 residues. V was cut by 3 bases and J by 7 bases, with 13 bases left in between. Germline loops: CDR1 LNHDA, CDR2 SQIVND (reference sequence).

The chain employs TRBV19 and TRBJ1-1, with 10 bases identical to TRBD1. CDR1 LNHDA and CDR2 SQIVND come from the germline V gene (reference sequence). The CDR3 extends over 17 amino acids. The V gene end was trimmed by 3 bases and the J gene end by 0 bases; junction bases not matched to a gene: 7. The CDR3 protein is CASSIGGQGNMNTEAFF. The CDR3 DNA is TGTGCCAGTAGTATTGGGGGACAGGGGAACATGAACACTGAAGCTTTCTTT. The full variable domain, with the rest looked up from reference TRBV19 and TRBJ1-1, is DGGITQSPKYLFRKEGQNVTLSCEQNLNHDAMYWYRQDPGQGLRLIYYSQIVNDFQKGDIAEGYSVSREKKESFPLTVTSAQKNPTAFYLCASSIGGQGNMNTEAFFGQGTRLTVV.

This clone was counted a few times. This rearrangement joins TRBV7-3 to TRBJ2-1; perhaps TRBD1 as D (5 bases). CDR1 SGHTA and CDR2 FQGTGA come from the germline V gene. The length of the CDR3 is 17 residues. V lost 5 bases to trimming and J lost 7 bases, with 24 bases between them. DNA for the CDR3: TGTGCCAGCAGCCCGACCTCTGTCGGGCAGGGAAGGAATGAGCAGTTCTTC. Its translation: CASSPTSVGQGRNEQFF.

This sequence joins TRBV5-1 and TRBJ1-1; D is uncertain. The CDR3 covers 14 residues. V was shortened by 4 bases and J by 1 base, with 11 bases between the two germline ends. CDR1 and CDR2 from the germline V gene are SGHRS and YFSETQ. DNA for the CDR3: TGCGCCAGCAGCCCGGATGGAGGGAACACTGAAGCTTTCTTT. The encoded protein is CASSPDGGNTEAFF.

The chain has TRBV2 and TRBJ1-2; TRBD1 might be the D (6 bases). The CDR3 is 12 residues long. With 8 bases removed from V and 3 bases from J, the gap between germline ends came to 10 bases. Germline CDR1 is SNHLY and CDR2 is FYNNEI. The CDR3 DNA follows: TGTGCCAGCCTCGGGACACACTATGGCTACACCTTC. Translation gives CASLGTHYGYTF.

This clone has a single count. The chain employs TRBV7-3 and TRBJ1-3, with D uncertain. Germline V CDR1 and CDR2: SGHTA, FQGTGA. This CDR3 has 14 residues. Trimming cost V 4 bases and J 0 bases, with 7 bases left between them. CDR3 amino acids: CASSSSGSGNTIYF. CDR3 in DNA: TGTGCCAGCAGCTCCTCCGGCTCTGGAAACACCATATATTTT.

This clone appeared a single time. The CDR3 DNA sequence: TGTGCCAGCAGCTTCCGAGGGTCGTCTGGAAACACCATATATTTT. Translating it yields CASSFRGSSGNTIYF. The chain couples TRBV7-9 to TRBJ1-3; no clear D. V gave up 3 bases and J gave up 1 base, with 10 bases separating them. Germline V gives CDR1 SEHNR, CDR2 FQNEAQ (reference sequence). The CDR3 loop spans 15 amino acids.

The chain combines TRBV6-6 with TRBJ2-3; TRBD2 matches at 9 bases. The CDR3 is 16 residues long. With 5 bases clipped from V and 1 base from J, the junction kept 7 bases outside the gene matches. CDR1 and CDR2 from the germline V gene are MNHNY and SVGAGI (reference sequence). The chain's CDR3 is CASSPQSGGRTDTQYF. Written as DNA, the CDR3 is TGTGCCAGCAGTCCCCAAAGCGGGGGGCGCACAGATACGCAGTATTTT.

The chain is built from TRBV7-9 and TRBJ1-1, with TRBD1 identical over 12 bases. There are 16 residues in the CDR3. Trimming removed 1 base from V and 5 bases from J; junction bases left unmatched: 5. Looked up from germline, CDR1 is SEHNR and CDR2 is FQNEAQ (reference sequence). The CDR3 DNA reads as TGTGCCAGCAGCTTAGGGGACAGGGGGCGGGGGACTGAAGCTTTCTTT. Protein: CASSLGDRGRGTEAFF.

The chain links TRBV4-1 to TRBJ2-1; TRBD2 matches 8 bases. Germline V lookup: CDR1 MGHRA, CDR2 YSYEKL. Germline trimming cut 0 bases from V and 4 bases from J; bases unmatched to any gene: 14. The CDR3 length is 19 residues. The DNA for the CDR3 is TGCGCCAGCAGCCAAGACCGGGCTAGCGGGCTCCCTTCTTACAATGAGCAGTTCTTC. It yields the protein CASSQDRASGLPSYNEQFF.

V is TRBV6-5 and J is TRBJ2-5; 8 bases are a match to TRBD1. Germline V gene data show CDR1 as MNHEY and CDR2 as SVGAGI. This CDR3 has 15 residues. V was pared by 6 bases and J by 5 bases, with 11 bases of the junction left unmatched. CDR3 nucleotide sequence: TGTGCCAGCAGCCACAGGGCAGGGGGCCGGGAGACCCAGTACTTC. It specifies CASSHRAGGRETQYF.

A single count supports this clone. This chain uses TRBV29-1 with TRBJ2-1; the match to TRBD2 covers 7 bases. Per the germline V gene, CDR1 is SQVTM and CDR2 is ANQGSEA. Trimming cost V 0 bases and J 0 bases; bases outside gene matches: 5. This CDR3 is 16 amino acids long. CDR3 sequence reads: CSVEDTWGGSYNEQFF. In nucleotides, the CDR3 is TGCAGCGTTGAAGATACGTGGGGGGGCTCCTACAATGAGCAGTTCTTC.

In this sample, this clone turned up a few times. The genes are TRBV18 and TRBJ2-7; the match to TRBD1 covers 9 bases. Germline CDR1 is KGHSH and CDR2 is LQKENI. The ends lost 3 bases at V and 6 bases at J; junction bases unmatched: 9. CDR3 length: 15 amino acids. Written as DNA, the CDR3 is TGTGCCAGCTCACCGGTTCTAGGACAGGGGTTCGAGCAGTACTTC. Translation gives CASSPVLGQGFEQYF.

This chain joins TRBV5-1 and TRBJ1-1; D is unresolved. V was shortened by 2 bases and J by 1 base, with 9 bases between the two germline ends. There are 14 residues in the CDR3. Looked up from germline, CDR1 is SGHRS and CDR2 is YFSETQ. CDR3 protein: CASSFALGNTEAFF. In DNA form, the CDR3 reads TGCGCCAGCAGCTTTGCCCTAGGGAACACTGAAGCTTTCTTT.

The J gene is TRBJ2-6, the V gene TRBV6-4; the match to TRBD2 covers 7 bases. The CDR3 covers 17 residues. Germline V lookup: CDR1 MRHNA, CDR2 SNTAGT. V was clipped by 6 bases and J by 0 bases; unmatched bases: 8. The CDR3 loop is CASSLLASFSGANVLTF. The CDR3 nucleotides are TGTGCCAGCAGCCTACTAGCGTCCTTCTCTGGGGCCAACGTCCTGACTTTC.

The chain is built from TRBV7-9 and TRBJ2-1, with D maybe TRBD2 (5 bases). V was shortened by 7 bases and J by 0 bases, with 16 bases between the two germline ends. Germline CDR1 reads SEHNR; CDR2 reads FQNEAQ (reference sequence). The CDR3 contains 16 residues. CDR3 amino acids: CASTPALGSSYNEQFF. In nucleotides, the CDR3 is TGTGCCAGCACTCCAGCCCTTGGGAGCTCCTACAATGAGCAGTTCTTC.

V usage is TRBV27 and J usage is TRBJ2-2; no reliable D call. The length of the CDR3 is 10 residues. Germline CDR1 and CDR2: MNHEY and SMNVEV (reference sequence). The CDR3 nucleotides read TGTTCTGCTATGCCCGGGGAGCTGTTTTTT. Translating gives CSAMPGELFF.

This clone was counted once. The rearrangement uses TRBV5-1 and TRBJ2-5; the D gene is possibly TRBD2 (6 bases). The CDR3 covers 16 residues. Trimming took off 4 bases at V and 4 bases at J, with 20 bases between the two ends. The germline gives CDR1 SGHRS, CDR2 YFSETQ. This CDR3 is CASSTGLNIKGETQYF. In nucleotides, the CDR3 is TGCGCCAGCAGCACAGGACTAAACATCAAGGGAGAGACCCAGTACTTC.

V gene TRBV2 combines with J gene TRBJ2-7, with 12 bases lining up with TRBD1. Trimming at V came to 3 bases and at J to 3 bases, leaving 3 bases not matched to a gene. Germline CDR1 reads SNHLY; CDR2 reads FYNNEI. This CDR3 is built from 15 residues. Here the CDR3 DNA reads TGTGCCAGCAGTGATAGGGACAGGGGGCACTACGAGCAGTACTTC. Translating gives CASSDRDRGHYEQYF.